This T cell receptor (beta chain) stems from a study of shared clonotypes between healthy human individuals. CDR3 length: 13 residues. With V trimmed by 8 bases and J by 7 bases, 12 bases remained unmatched. Germline values: CDR1 SQVTM, CDR2 ANQGSEA. Study observations and caveats: Clonotype sharing across donors was expected to vary with sequencing depth. The authors sampled blood alone, and tissue repertoires likely differ.

Deep was the level used in running the assay. Unsorted PBMC samples were amplified in replicate PCRs containing roughly 300 ng DNA, some 30,000 T cell genomes. Generated by immunoSEQ multiplex PCR, the TCRdb table keeps only in-frame clones and is missing some. The sample contains about 450,000 clones, roughly 77% of which appear only once. Regarding this clone: The target antigen is unknown.

The TCR comes from a woman aged 40 to 50 in good health. Some clones in this sample may be carry-over from other donors' samples. The sequencing sample was made of PBMCs. V gene TRBV29-1 combines with J gene TRBJ1-2; TRBD1 aligns across 8 bases. The CDR3 DNA follows: TGCAGCAGCAGCACCAGGGGGCGCGGTGGCTACACCTTC. Its translation is CSSSTRGRGGYTF.